A single sample is the source of the 14 T cell receptor beta chains below, sequenced in a study of blood T cell repertoires in COVID-19. Sequencing used immunoSEQ multiplex PCR; TCRdb keeps in-frame clones, though not all of them. Here the sample spans approximately 94,000 clones, under 95% being singletons. Sequencing input: peripheral blood. These receptors were collected from a woman aged 50 to 60 in a cohort sampled during active COVID-19.

In DNA form, the CDR3 reads TGTGCCAGCATAGGGAGTAGGGATGGCTACACCTTC. Amino acid sequence: CASIGSRDGYTF. The rearrangement uses TRBV12-3 or TRBV12-4 and TRBJ1-2; D not resolved. Trimming took off 7 bases at V and 6 bases at J, with 12 bases between the two ends. CDR3 size: 12 residues.

A remark on this clone: This sample also contains other DNA sequences that code for the same CDR3. The V gene is TRBV3-1 (or the pseudogene TRBV3-2), the J gene TRBJ2-1; possible D gene TRBD1, 6 bases. V lost 4 bases to trimming and J lost 4 bases, with 8 bases between them. The CDR3 consists of 13 residues. Per germline, CDR1 LGHDT and CDR2 YNNKEL (reference sequence). The chain's CDR3 is CASSPDRYNEQFF. CDR3 nucleotide sequence: TGTGCCAGCAGCCCGGACAGATACAATGAGCAGTTCTTC.

The chain employs TRBV19 and TRBJ1-4; D call uncertain. The germline V gene has CDR1 LNHDA and CDR2 SQIVND (reference sequence). The length of the CDR3 is 16 residues. V lost 6 bases and J 6 bases, leaving 20 bases between the germline ends. CDR3 nucleotides: TGTGCCAGTAGCCTGGCGGCCGGCGGCGGGCATGAAAAACTGTTTTTT. This codes for CASSLAAGGGHEKLFF.

V gene TRBV12-3 or TRBV12-4 combines with J gene TRBJ2-7; D is possibly TRBD2 (6 bases). CDR3 length: 13 amino acids. With 6 bases removed from V and 4 bases from J, the gap between germline ends came to 13 bases. The CDR3 is CASRAGLIYEQYF. CDR3 bases: TGTGCCAGCAGGGCGGGACTTATTTACGAGCAGTACTTC.

This clone is a singleton in its sample. V is TRBV11-3 and J is TRBJ1-1; TRBD1 might be the D (5 bases). The CDR3 has 15 amino acids. V dropped 5 bases and J dropped 4 bases, with 17 bases sitting between them. Germline CDR1 reads SGHNT; CDR2 reads YENEEA. This CDR3 reads CASSQHLQGSTEAFF. The CDR3 region has the DNA TGTGCCAGCAGCCAACACCTTCAGGGTAGCACTGAAGCTTTCTTT.

V gene TRBV30 combines with J gene TRBJ1-1, with 12 bases matching TRBD1. The J segment lost 5 bases and the V segment lost 5 bases, leaving 30 bases of the junction unmatched. The germline V gene has CDR1 GTSNPN and CDR2 SVGIG (reference sequence). This CDR3 has 22 amino acids. CDR3 in DNA: TGTGCCTGGCGTAACCCCTTCGACGTTTCTTGGGGACAGGGGGCTCTGGGGACTGAAGCTTTCTTT. Amino acids: CAWRNPFDVSWGQGALGTEAFF.

This clone was observed once. The rearrangement uses TRBV21-1 and TRBJ2-2; the table's D call, TRBD1, has no DNA check behind it. TRBV21-1 is classified as a pseudogene. The CDR3 has 16 residues. CDR3 coding DNA: TGTGCCAGCCTCTCGCGGACAGGGAGGGACACCGGGGAGCTGTTTTTT. Residues: CASLSRTGRDTGELFF.

J is TRBJ2-5 and V is TRBV19; 12 nucleotides match TRBD2. The CDR3 length is 16 residues. Unmatched junction bases numbered 5, after V lost 4 bases and J lost 2 bases. Per germline, CDR1 LNHDA and CDR2 SQIVND (reference sequence). Written as DNA, the CDR3 is TGTGCCAGTAGTACCCCTAGCGGGGGGGTACAAGAGACCCAGTACTTC. It encodes CASSTPSGGVQETQYF.

The rearrangement links TRBV12-3 or TRBV12-4 to TRBJ1-3; D is possibly TRBD1 (5 bases). The CDR3 has 12 residues. Trimming pared 1 base from V and 7 bases from J, leaving 5 bases between. The CDR3 DNA sequence: TGTGCCAGCAGTTTAGGGGGCAACACCATATATTTT. Protein sequence: CASSLGGNTIYF.

This clone was picked up one time. CDR3 amino acids: CASSFLRAPSNQPQHF. In nucleotides, the CDR3 is TGTGCCAGCAGTTTTTTGAGGGCCCCAAGCAATCAGCCCCAGCATTTT. The chain carries TRBV28 and TRBJ1-5; D is unclear. The CDR3 sequence is 16 residues long. V was clipped by 3 bases and J by 1 base, with 13 bases between them. Germline CDR1 is MDHEN and CDR2 is SYDVKM.

This chain uses TRBV5-1 with TRBJ2-5; D perhaps matches TRBD2 (5 bases). The germline V gene encodes CDR1 SGHRS and CDR2 YFSETQ. The CDR3 is 14 amino acids. The V and J ends lost 0 bases and 6 bases respectively, with 12 bases between them. The CDR3 loop is CASSLDGGYQTQYF. The CDR3, as DNA: TGCGCCAGCAGCTTGGATGGAGGTTATCAGACCCAGTACTTC.

The chain couples TRBV4-2 to TRBJ2-3; TRBD2 might be the D (6 bases). The CDR3 sequence is 18 residues long. V was clipped by 0 bases and J by 6 bases, with 22 bases between them. Germline lookup yields CDR1 LGHNA and CDR2 YNFKEQ. The CDR3, as DNA: TGTGCCAGCAGCCAAGACCCAGGAGGGCTCGCAGTGTGGGATACGCAGTATTTT. Translated: CASSQDPGGLAVWDTQYF.

The CDR3, as DNA: TGTGCCAGCAGCTTACCAGGGGCAGATACGCAGTATTTT. It specifies CASSLPGADTQYF. The J gene is TRBJ2-3, the V gene TRBV5-8; D might be TRBD1 (6 bases). Germline CDR1 and CDR2: SGHTS and YDEGEE. Trimming pared 2 bases from V and 4 bases from J, leaving 8 bases between. The CDR3 has 13 residues. Drawing the rest from reference TRBV5-8 and TRBJ2-3, the complete variable domain is EAGVTQSPTHLIKTRGQQATLRCSPISGHTSVYWYQQALGLGLQFLLWYDEGEERNRGNFPPRFSGRQFPNYSSELNVNALELEDSALYLCASSLPGADTQYFGPGTRLTVL.

This clone was counted only a few times. The chain has TRBV14 and TRBJ1-1; no definite D call. The CDR3 contains 12 residues. Trimming cost V 4 bases and J 9 bases, with 12 bases left between them. Germline V gene lookup returns CDR1 SGHDN and CDR2 FVKESK. The CDR3 DNA is TGTGCCAGCAGCCCAGGCCCGATTCAAGCTTTCTTT. This sequence encodes CASSPGPIQAFF. The complete variable domain, with remaining parts taken from reference TRBV14 and TRBJ1-1, reads EAGVTQFPSHSVIEKGQTVTLRCDPISGHDNLYWYRRVMGKEIKFLLHFVKESKQDESGMPNNRFLAERTGGTYSTLKVQPAELEDSGVYFCASSPGPIQAFFGQGTRLTVV.